This is a list of T cell receptor beta chains from one sample in a study of blood T cell repertoires in COVID-19. Libraries were prepared by immunoSEQ multiplex PCR; TCRdb keeps only in-frame clonotypes and omits some of them. This sample has around 140,000 clones, with approximately 80% found just once. The sequencing input was peripheral blood. The receptors here all came from a human donor in a cohort sampled during active COVID-19. The CDR3 runs from the conserved cysteine through the conserved F or W. A D gene is named only where the DNA matches it firmly. Size values are once, few and many counts, or a class for expanded clones, and some rows have none.

CDR3aa,CDR3nt,j_gene,v_gene,d_gene,abundance
CASSPLGLANGELFF,TGTGCCAGCAGCCCCCTGGGACTAGCGAACGGGGAGCTGTTTTTT,TRBJ2-2,TRBV9,TRBD2,few
CASSPRTGIYNSPLHF,TGTGCCAGCTCACCCCGGACAGGAATTTATAATTCACCCCTCCACTTT,TRBJ1-6,TRBV18,TRBD1,.
CASSQERAPRNIQYF,TGTGCCAGCAGCCAAGAGAGAGCCCCACGGAACATTCAGTACTTC,TRBJ2-4,TRBV3-1/TRBV3-2,.,.
CASSLMGGQSSYEQYF,TGTGCCAGCAGTCTAATGGGTGGACAGAGCTCCTACGAGCAGTACTTC,TRBJ2-7,TRBV28,.,.
CASTGGGLAGGSTDTQYF,TGTGCCAGCACTGGGGGTGGGCTAGCGGGAGGGAGCACAGATACGCAGTATTTT,TRBJ2-3,TRBV7-2,TRBD2,.
CASSIASGRDTQYF,TGTGCCAGTAGTATAGCTAGCGGGAGGGATACGCAGTATTTT,TRBJ2-3,TRBV19,TRBD2,.
CASSLEGRSQPQHF,TGTGCCAGCAGCTTAGAAGGGAGATCTCAGCCCCAGCATTTT,TRBJ1-5,TRBV5-5,.,.
CASSQESGIRKTQYF,TGTGCCAGCAGCCAAGAAAGCGGGATACGGAAGACCCAGTACTTC,TRBJ2-5,TRBV3-1/TRBV3-2,TRBD2,.
CASSERLLAGEQFF,TGTGCCAGCAGTGAACGCCTCCTAGCAGGTGAGCAGTTCTTC,TRBJ2-1,TRBV25-1,.,once
CASSLVRDQPQHF,TGTGCCAGCAGCTTGGTTCGGGATCAGCCCCAGCATTTT,TRBJ1-5,TRBV5-8,.,few
CASKEERSSYNEQFF,TGTGCCAGCAAGGAGGAACGGAGTTCCTACAATGAGCAGTTCTTC,TRBJ2-1,TRBV2,.,.
CASSVQRVPPEQYF,TGTGCCAGCAGTGTTCAGCGGGTACCTCCCGAGCAGTACTTC,TRBJ2-7,TRBV2,.,.
CASWEQAFSGNTIYF,TGTGCCAGCTGGGAGCAGGCCTTCTCTGGAAACACCATATATTTT,TRBJ1-3,TRBV28,.,.
CASSPRRGHTEAFF,TGTGCCAGCAGCCCGCGACGTGGGCACACTGAAGCTTTCTTT,TRBJ1-1,TRBV3-1/TRBV3-2,.,.
CATSRGQGISYEQYF,TGTGCCACCAGCAGAGGGCAGGGGATAAGCTACGAGCAGTACTTC,TRBJ2-7,TRBV15,.,.
CASSLDTKDTQYF,TGCGCCAGCAGCTTGGACACCAAAGATACGCAGTATTTT,TRBJ2-3,TRBV5-1,.,.
CASSLNINQPQHF,TGTGCCAGCAGTTTAAATATCAATCAGCCCCAGCATTTT,TRBJ1-5,TRBV6-5,.,.
CARKLARETQYF,TGTGCCAGAAAACTAGCTAGGGAGACCCAGTACTTC,TRBJ2-5,TRBV2,.,once
CAWSFFMNTEAFF,TGTGCCTGGAGTTTCTTTATGAACACTGAAGCTTTCTTT,TRBJ1-1,TRBV30,.,.
CASSQGDQPQHF,TGTGCCAGCTCCCAGGGCGATCAGCCCCAGCATTTT,TRBJ1-5,TRBV18,.,.
CASSPTSGRAYFF,TGTGCCAGCAGCCCTACTAGCGGGAGGGCCTATTTCTTC,TRBJ2-1,TRBV6-6,TRBD2,.
CASSLGTSGSYEQYF,TGTGCCAGCAGCTTGGGGACTAGCGGCTCCTACGAGCAGTACTTC,TRBJ2-7,TRBV7-2,TRBD2,.
CASSPRGRFDGYTF,TGTGCCAGCAGCCCCAGGGGGCGCTTCGATGGCTACACCTTC,TRBJ1-2,TRBV9,TRBD1,few
CASSVTGTRNVGELFF,TGTGCCAGCAGCGTAACCGGGACTAGGAATGTCGGGGAGCTGTTTTTT,TRBJ2-2,TRBV9,TRBD2,.
CASSLAPGGSTEAFF,TGTGCCAGCAGCTTAGCGCCGGGCGGGTCCACTGAAGCTTTCTTT,TRBJ1-1,TRBV7-2,.,once
CASSTTGNTEAFF,TGTGCCAGCAGCACCACAGGGAACACTGAAGCTTTCTTT,TRBJ1-1,TRBV7-9,.,many
CASTPREGTYEQYF,TGTGCCAGCACCCCCAGAGAGGGTACCTACGAGCAGTACTTC,TRBJ2-7,TRBV6-6,.,.
CASSSPGLAPYEQYF,TGTGCCAGCAGCTCGCCTGGACTAGCGCCATACGAGCAGTACTTC,TRBJ2-7,TRBV7-8,TRBD2,.
CASSPLQGAFYEQYF,TGTGCCAGCTCACCACTACAGGGGGCTTTCTACGAGCAGTACTTC,TRBJ2-7,TRBV18,TRBD1,once
CASSYSRKTSGNTIYF,TGTGCCAGCAGTTACTCGCGGAAGACGTCTGGAAACACCATATATTTT,TRBJ1-3,TRBV6-5,.,.
CASSFDRGTEAFF,TGTGCCAGCAGTTTCGACAGGGGGACTGAAGCTTTCTTT,TRBJ1-1,TRBV27,TRBD1,few
CASSPTTGAYQPQHF,TGTGCCAGCAGTCCTACCACAGGGGCCTATCAGCCCCAGCATTTT,TRBJ1-5,TRBV2,TRBD1,.
CASSPRGLAGLTGELFF,TGTGCCAGCAGCCCAAGAGGACTAGCGGGGCTCACCGGGGAGCTGTTTTTT,TRBJ2-2,TRBV11-2,TRBD2,few
CASSQGRVGSDEQYF,TGCGCCAGCAGCCAAGGGCGTGTCGGGAGCGACGAGCAGTACTTC,TRBJ2-7,TRBV4-1,.,.
CASTPRTSGRMVGELFF,TGTGCCAGTACCCCCCGGACTAGCGGGAGGATGGTCGGGGAGCTGTTTTTT,TRBJ2-2,TRBV19,TRBD2,.
CASSNLQGVAGELFF,TGCGCCAGCAGCAACTTACAGGGGGTCGCCGGGGAGCTGTTTTTT,TRBJ2-2,TRBV5-1,TRBD1,.
CASSPGGTGANVLTF,TGTGCCAGCTCACCAGGGGGGACTGGGGCCAACGTCCTGACTTTC,TRBJ2-6,TRBV18,.,.
CASRKTGGGYTF,TGTGCCAGCAGAAAGACAGGGGGCGGCTACACCTTC,TRBJ1-2,TRBV21-1,.,.
CASQIGDINYGYTF,TGTGCCAGCCAAATCGGGGACATTAACTATGGCTACACCTTC,TRBJ1-2,TRBV19,.,.
CASSITADTDTQYF,TGTGCCAGTAGTATTACAGCGGACACAGATACGCAGTATTTT,TRBJ2-3,TRBV19,.,.
CASSVGGGSQGGQETQYF,TGTGCCAGCAGCGTAGGTGGGGGTTCACAGGGAGGGCAAGAGACCCAGTACTTC,TRBJ2-5,TRBV9,.,once
CASSARTVQQETQYF,TGTGCCAGCAGCGCCAGGACAGTCCAACAAGAGACCCAGTACTTC,TRBJ2-5,TRBV5-4,.,.
CASSALHFIGGRADREQYF,TGTGCCAGCTCAGCTTTACACTTTATAGGCGGGAGGGCCGATCGGGAGCAGTACTTC,TRBJ2-7,TRBV18,TRBD2,.
CASSTRDRVGNEKLFF,TGCGCCAGCAGCACTCGGGACAGGGTGGGGAATGAAAAACTGTTTTTT,TRBJ1-4,TRBV4-1,TRBD1,.
CASKGSLTNTGELFF,TGTGCCAGCAAGGGGTCGCTCACAAACACCGGGGAGCTGTTTTTT,TRBJ2-2,TRBV28,.,.
CASSLGDIFSYEQYF,TGCGCCAGCAGCTTGGGCGATATTTTTTCCTACGAGCAGTACTTC,TRBJ2-7,TRBV5-1,.,few
CASSRDNNYEQYF,TGTGCCAGCAGCCGGGACAATAACTACGAGCAGTACTTC,TRBJ2-7,TRBV5-8,.,.
CASSQGGRWVGELFF,TGTGCCAGCAGCCAAGGCGGGAGATGGGTCGGGGAGCTGTTTTTT,TRBJ2-2,TRBV3-1/TRBV3-2,TRBD2,few
CASSPRRESSYNEQFF,TGTGCCAGTAGCCCGAGGCGGGAGAGCTCCTACAATGAGCAGTTCTTC,TRBJ2-1,TRBV19,TRBD2,.
CASSTIAGFEQFF,TGTGCCAGTAGTACCATAGCGGGCTTTGAGCAGTTCTTC,TRBJ2-1,TRBV19,TRBD2,.
CATSDPRQGEKLFF,TGTGCCACCAGTGACCCCCGACAGGGTGAAAAACTGTTTTTT,TRBJ1-4,TRBV24-1,TRBD1,.
CASSVEGAGSPLHF,TGTGCCAGCAGCGTAGAGGGGGCAGGGTCACCCCTCCACTTT,TRBJ1-6,TRBV9,TRBD1,.